This TCR beta chain stems from a study of cytomegalovirus exposure and HLA in healthy donors. The CDR3 loop spans 14 amino acids. The V gene end was trimmed by 6 bases and the J gene end by 7 bases; junction bases not matched to a gene: 8. In germline, CDR1 is SGHTA, CDR2 FQGNSA. A multiplex PCR was run with 60 Vbeta primers and 13 Jbeta primers. The repertoire was sequenced with immunoSEQ multiplex PCR; TCRdb's copy has only in-frame clones and lacks some. This table holds nearly 110,000 clones, roughly 80% found once. V usage is TRBV7-2 and J usage is TRBJ1-4; TRBD1 matches at 7 bases. The sample was PBMCs. This TCR was recovered from a man in his 60s in good health and CMV-seronegative. The CDR3 nucleotides read TGTGCCAGCAGGTTAACAGGGGTTGGTGAAAAACTGTTTTTT. Amino acids: CASRLTGVGEKLFF.